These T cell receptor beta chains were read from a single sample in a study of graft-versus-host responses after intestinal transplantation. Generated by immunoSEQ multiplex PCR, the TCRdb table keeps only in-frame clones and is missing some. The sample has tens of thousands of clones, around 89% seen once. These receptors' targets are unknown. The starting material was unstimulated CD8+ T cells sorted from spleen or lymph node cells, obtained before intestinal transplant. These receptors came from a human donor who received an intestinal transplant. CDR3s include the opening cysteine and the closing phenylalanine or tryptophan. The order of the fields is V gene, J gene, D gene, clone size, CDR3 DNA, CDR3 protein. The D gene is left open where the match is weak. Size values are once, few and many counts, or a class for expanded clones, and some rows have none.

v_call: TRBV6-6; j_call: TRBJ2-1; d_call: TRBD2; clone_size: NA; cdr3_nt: TGTGCCAGCAGCTCGACTAGCGGGAGCTATGAGCAGTTCTTC; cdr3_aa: CASSSTSGSYEQFF
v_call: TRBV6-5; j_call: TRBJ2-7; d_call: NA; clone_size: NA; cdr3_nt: TGTGCCAGCGCCCCGGGAAGGGCCGCCCTCTACGAGCAGTACTTC; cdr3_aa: CASAPGRAALYEQYF
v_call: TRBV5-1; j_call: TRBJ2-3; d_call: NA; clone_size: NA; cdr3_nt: TGCGCCAGCAGCTCTAGCACAGATACGCAGTATTTT; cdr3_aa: CASSSSTDTQYF
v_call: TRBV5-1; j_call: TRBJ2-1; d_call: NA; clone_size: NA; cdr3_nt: TGCGCCAGCAGCTTGGCGAGGGTAAATGAGCAGTTCTTC; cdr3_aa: CASSLARVNEQFF
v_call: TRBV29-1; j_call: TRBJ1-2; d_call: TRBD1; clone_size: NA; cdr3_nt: TGCAGCGTGGGGACAGCAGCTAGTGGCTACACCTTC; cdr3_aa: CSVGTAASGYTF
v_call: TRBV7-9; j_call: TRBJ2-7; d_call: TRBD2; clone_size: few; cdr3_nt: TGTGCCAGCTCCCTGCTAGCGGACGAGCAGTACTTC; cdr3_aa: CASSLLADEQYF
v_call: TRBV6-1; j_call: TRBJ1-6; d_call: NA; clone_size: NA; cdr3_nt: TGTGCCAGCAGTTATGGTGGGGACTCTGGACTCCACTTT; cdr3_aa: CASSYGGDSGLHF
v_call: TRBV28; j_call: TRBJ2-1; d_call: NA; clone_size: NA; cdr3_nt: TGTGCCAGCAGTTTAAAAAGGGGCCCCTACAATGAGCAGTTCTTC; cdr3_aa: CASSLKRGPYNEQFF
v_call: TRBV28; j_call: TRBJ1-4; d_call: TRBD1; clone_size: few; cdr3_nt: TGTGCCAGCAGTCCTGGGACAGCAACTAATGAAAAACTGTTTTTT; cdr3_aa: CASSPGTATNEKLFF
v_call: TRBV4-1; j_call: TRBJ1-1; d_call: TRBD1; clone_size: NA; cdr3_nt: TGCGCCAGCAGCGCTGACAGGGAGTTGGACACTGAAGCTTTCTTT; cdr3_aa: CASSADRELDTEAFF